A single sample is the source of the 32 T cell receptor beta chains below, sequenced in a study of molecular identifiers for immune sequencing clone quantification. Each CDR3 protein gets one entry after TCRdb re-called the PCR reads with MiXCR. The data contain around 470,000 distinct CDR3 sequences, about a fifth of them singletons. Sequencing input: naive CD8+ T cells from blood, with Jurkat cell RNA spiked in. Subset in this sample: FACS-sorted CD8+CD4-CCR7+CD45RA+ naive T cells. The receptors stem from a human donor in good health. Some libraries in this study had Jurkat cell RNA spiked in.

The table lists this clonotype with many counts. The rearrangement uses TRBV7-3 and TRBJ2-3; D is possibly TRBD2 (6 bases). Germline CDR1 and CDR2: SGHTA and FQGTGA. V lost 2 bases to trimming and J lost 1 base, with 10 bases between them. The CDR3 contains 15 residues. The CDR3 DNA is TGTGCCAGCAGCTTAGAGGAGGGTGGCACAGATACGCAGTATTTT. Protein: CASSLEEGGTDTQYF.

In its sample, this clonotype was seen many times. The rearrangement uses TRBV5-5 and TRBJ2-7; 7 bases agree with TRBD2. The CDR3 is 13 residues long. The germline V gene encodes CDR1 SGHKS and CDR2 YYEKEE (reference sequence). Trimming removed 4 bases from V and 2 bases from J; junction bases left unmatched: 3. DNA of the CDR3: TGTGCCAGCAGCAACGGGACTACCTACGAGCAGTACTTC. The encoded protein is CASSNGTTYEQYF. The full variable domain, completed using reference TRBV5-5 and TRBJ2-7, is DAGVTQSPTHLIKTRGQQVTLRCSPISGHKSVSWYQQVLGQGPQFIFQYYEKEERGRGNFPDRFSARQFPNYSSELNVNALLLGDSALYLCASSNGTTYEQYFGPGTRLTVT.

In the case of this clonotype: At one end, the junction sequence differs from germline, possibly due to a read error. This chain links TRBV9 with TRBJ1-1; no clear D gene. Germline V gene lookup returns CDR1 SGDLS and CDR2 YYNGEE. The CDR3 covers 15 residues. The CDR3 here is CAGSAYSVLNTEAFF. CDR3 nucleotide sequence: TGTGCCGGCAGCGCCTACAGCGTTCTGAACACTGAAGCTTTCTTT.

This clonotype was counted ten times or more. The CDR3 here is CASSQSRGDQPQHF. The DNA for the CDR3 is TGCGCCAGCAGCCAGTCCAGGGGCGATCAGCCCCAGCATTTT. The gene calls are TRBV4-1 and TRBJ1-5, with D perhaps TRBD1 (6 bases). V dropped 3 bases and J dropped 5 bases, with 11 bases sitting between them. Germline V CDR1 and CDR2: MGHRA, YSYEKL. The CDR3 is 14 amino acids.

This clonotype was seen at least ten times. This sequence joins TRBV7-9 and TRBJ2-5, with TRBD1 identical over 7 bases. The V segment lost 3 bases and the J segment 7 bases; nucleotides outside the gene matches: 8. The CDR3 contains 14 residues. Per the germline V gene, CDR1 is SEHNR and CDR2 is FQNEAQ (reference sequence). The CDR3 reads CASSFGTQGVTQYF. DNA for the CDR3: TGTGCCAGCAGCTTTGGAACCCAGGGGGTGACCCAGTACTTC.

About this clonotype itself: A much larger clone differs by one base, so this may be a read error. This chain connects TRBV4-1 to TRBJ2-6; no clear D. From germline, CDR1 is MGHRA and CDR2 YSYEKL. This CDR3 has 16 amino acids. With 4 bases removed from V and 0 bases from J, the gap between germline ends came to 10 bases. The CDR3 spells CASSRDHRSGANVLTF. DNA for the CDR3: TGCGCCAGCAGCCGAGATCACCGCTCTGGGGCCAACGTCCTGACTTTC.

This CDR3 is CATSDLRIIAKNIQYF. In DNA form, the CDR3 reads TGTGCCACCAGTGATTTGCGGATCATAGCCAAAAACATTCAGTACTTC. V is TRBV24-1 and J is TRBJ2-4; no reliable D call. The V end lost 0 bases, the J end lost 0 bases, and 8 bases lay between the germline ends. From germline, CDR1 is KGHDR and CDR2 SFDVKD. The CDR3 covers 16 residues.

There are a few counts of this clonotype. The gene calls are TRBV12-3 or TRBV12-4 and TRBJ1-3; no clear D. The CDR3 runs 15 residues. Trimming shortened V by 4 bases and J by 0 bases, and 10 bases separated the two germline ends. The chain's CDR3 is CASSSGVSSGNTIYF. The CDR3 DNA follows: TGTGCCAGCAGTTCCGGGGTGAGCTCTGGAAACACCATATATTTT.

The rearrangement joins TRBV7-2 to TRBJ1-6, with D unclear. CDR1 and CDR2 (germline): SGHTA, FQGNSA. CDR3 length: 14 amino acids. V dropped 1 base and J dropped 14 bases, with 15 bases sitting between them. This CDR3 is CASSLGPLGSALHF. The CDR3 nucleotides are TGTGCCAGCAGCTTAGGTCCCCTAGGTTCGGCCCTCCACTTT.

The chain joins TRBV24-1 to TRBJ1-1; no reliable D call. This CDR3 comprises 13 residues. The V and J ends lost 7 bases and 3 bases respectively, with 11 bases between them. Germline CDR1 KGHDR, CDR2 SFDVKD. CDR3 DNA: TGTGCCACCAGAGACTCCGGCGACACTGAAGCTTTCTTT. Translating it yields CATRDSGDTEAFF.

Only a few counts were recorded for this clonotype. At one boundary the junction diverges from the germline segment, which might be a read error. The rearrangement uses TRBV4-1 and TRBJ2-7; 9 bases agree with TRBD2. This CDR3 is 15 amino acids long. Germline CDR1 MGHRA, CDR2 YSYEKL. The CDR3 loop reads CASSQAASGIYGQYF. CDR3 sequence (DNA): TGCGCCAGCAGCCAAGCGGCTAGCGGGATATACGGGCAGTACTTC.

This clonotype was found many times. V gene TRBV12-3 or TRBV12-4 combines with J gene TRBJ2-5, with D unresolved. Trimming cost V 5 bases and J 4 bases, with 17 bases left between them. The CDR3 covers 15 residues. This chain's CDR3 is CASSTWPRARETQYF. For the CDR3, the DNA is TGTGCCAGCAGTACTTGGCCTAGGGCACGAGAGACCCAGTACTTC.

A word on this clonotype: With a much larger clone just one base away, this may be a read error. J is TRBJ1-4 and V is TRBV7-8; D perhaps matches TRBD1 (5 bases). The length of the CDR3 is 17 residues. V lost 1 base, J lost 10 bases, and 22 bases lay in between. Looked up from germline, CDR1 is SGHVS and CDR2 is FQNEAQ. The chain's CDR3 is CASSLGPNGASEGKLFF. CDR3 nucleotides: TGTGCCAGCAGCTTAGGTCCTAACGGGGCTTCGGAGGGAAAACTGTTTTTT. The full variable domain, completed using reference TRBV7-8 and TRBJ1-4, is GAGVSQSPRYKVAKRGQDVALRCDPISGHVSLFWYQQALGQGPEFLTYFQNEAQLDKSGLPSDRFFAERPEGSVSTLKIQRTQQEDSAVYLCASSLGPNGASEGKLFFGSGTQLSVL.

This clonotype was seen at least ten times. The chain joins TRBV7-9 to TRBJ1-1, with a possible D match to TRBD1 (6 bases). CDR3 length equals 14 residues. CDR1 is SEHNR and CDR2 is FQNEAQ in the germline V gene (reference sequence). Trimming took off 0 bases at V and 4 bases at J, with 9 bases between the two ends. This chain's CDR3 is CASSLAGGVTEAFF. CDR3 bases: TGTGCCAGCAGCTTAGCAGGGGGTGTCACTGAAGCTTTCTTT.

At least ten counts were recorded for this clonotype. This chain uses TRBV13 with TRBJ1-1; D not resolved. The CDR3 consists of 13 residues. Germline V gene sequence: CDR1 PRHDT, CDR2 FYEKMQ (reference sequence). V was clipped by 0 bases and J by 6 bases, with 8 bases between them. This CDR3 reads CASSLGRASEAFF. CDR3 coding DNA: TGTGCCAGCAGCTTAGGGAGGGCCTCTGAAGCTTTCTTT.

This chain joins TRBV10-3 and TRBJ1-1; TRBD1 matches at 8 bases. V dropped 7 bases and J dropped 9; count of bases not matched to a gene: 4. Germline V gene sequence: CDR1 ENHRY, CDR2 SYGVKD. CDR3 size: 11 residues. Here the CDR3 DNA reads TGTGCCATCACTGCAGGGGGCCAAGCTTTCTTT. Its protein is CAITAGGQAFF.

This clonotype has just a few counts. The chain is built from TRBV18 and TRBJ2-5, with 7 bases identical to TRBD2. Unmatched junction bases numbered 6, after V lost 0 bases and J lost 5 bases. The V gene's germline CDR1 is KGHSH and CDR2 LQKENI. The CDR3 length is 15 residues. The CDR3 sequence is CASSPPPAGLETQYF. The CDR3 nucleotides are TGTGCCAGCTCACCACCTCCAGCGGGGCTCGAGACCCAGTACTTC.

The rearrangement links TRBV7-9 to TRBJ2-3, with 7 bases aligning to TRBD2. CDR1 and CDR2 (germline): SEHNR, FQNEAQ (reference sequence). The CDR3 consists of 18 residues. V shed 1 base and J 5 bases; nucleotides not matched to a gene: 15. CDR3 sequence reads: CASSLESSGNLIGDTQYF. Here the CDR3 DNA reads TGTGCCAGCAGCTTAGAGTCTAGCGGAAACCTGATAGGAGATACGCAGTATTTT.

There are a few counts of this clonotype. The V and J genes are TRBV19 and TRBJ2-1, with 7 bases that match TRBD2. V lost 8 bases, J lost 4 bases, and 5 bases stayed unmatched. Per the germline V gene, CDR1 is LNHDA and CDR2 is SQIVND (reference sequence). This CDR3 has 13 residues. The CDR3 is CASSAGDYNEQFF. For the CDR3, the DNA is TGTGCCAGTTCCGCGGGGGATTACAATGAGCAGTTCTTC. Full variable domain (outside the CDR3, taken from reference TRBV19 and TRBJ2-1): DGGITQSPKYLFRKEGQNVTLSCEQNLNHDAMYWYRQDPGQGLRLIYYSQIVNDFQKGDIAEGYSVSREKKESFPLTVTSAQKNPTAFYLCASSAGDYNEQFFGPGTRLTVL.

For this clonotype: An end of the junction differs from the germline gene, which may be a read error. The chain recombines TRBV5-4 with TRBJ2-7; D may match TRBD1 or TRBD2 (5 bases each). Germline V gene sequence: CDR1 SGHNT, CDR2 YYREEE (reference sequence). The CDR3 spans 15 residues. The CDR3 here is CASSRTGTMRYEQHF. The CDR3 DNA is TGTGCCAGCAGCCGAACCGGGACCATGAGATACGAGCAGCACTTC.

This clonotype was detected a few times. It may be a read error: a sequence one base away is much more abundant. V is TRBV20-1 and J is TRBJ2-3; 7 positions match TRBD2. The CDR3 spans 15 residues. The V and J ends lost 3 bases and 10 bases, in that order; junction bases with no gene match: 16. Germline values: CDR1 DFQATT, CDR2 SNEGSKA (reference sequence). The CDR3 loop is CSARNLADLDWAQYF. For the CDR3, the DNA is TGCAGTGCTAGGAATCTAGCGGACTTGGATTGGGCGCAGTATTTT.

This clonotype was seen at least ten times. The rearrangement joins TRBV28 to TRBJ2-7; perhaps TRBD1 as D (5 bases). The CDR3 is 16 amino acids. The germline gives CDR1 MDHEN, CDR2 SYDVKM. The V end lost 5 bases, the J end lost 3 bases, and 20 bases lay between the germline ends. The CDR3 is CASSALPTDEDYEQYF. The DNA of the CDR3 is TGTGCCAGCAGTGCCCTCCCGACAGATGAAGACTACGAGCAGTACTTC.

This clonotype was counted a few times. V is TRBV5-1 and J is TRBJ2-7, with TRBD1 identical over 10 bases. The CDR3 extends over 15 amino acids. Germline lookup yields CDR1 SGHRS and CDR2 YFSETQ. The V gene end was trimmed by 0 bases and the J gene end by 4 bases; junction bases not matched to a gene: 4. This chain's CDR3 is CASSLAWGQGYEQYF. The DNA for the CDR3 is TGCGCCAGCAGCTTGGCGTGGGGACAGGGGTACGAGCAGTACTTC.

This clonotype was seen a single time. A read error is possible here, since a much larger clone lies one base away. V and J are TRBV4-3 and TRBJ2-2; D might be TRBD2 (5 bases). Germline V gene data show CDR1 as LGHNA and CDR2 as YSLEER. The V end was cut by 4 bases, the J end by 0 bases, with 12 bases between. This CDR3 has 16 amino acids. The CDR3 DNA reads as TGCGCCAGCAGCCGAGCTGCGGGTTCGAACACCGGGGAGCTGTTTTTT. Translating it yields CASSRAAGSNTGELFF.

This clonotype was recorded at least ten times. The chain has TRBV6-6 and TRBJ2-7, with a tentative D call TRBD1 (6 bases). The CDR3 extends over 12 amino acids. The V gene's germline CDR1 is MNHNY and CDR2 SVGAGI (reference sequence). V lost 5 bases, J lost 7 bases, and 12 bases lay in between. CDR3 DNA: TGTGCCAGCAGTGACAGGCCGGGGGAGCAGTACTTC. Its translation: CASSDRPGEQYF.

In nucleotides, the CDR3 is TGTGCCAGCCGAACAAGAAAACACGACAGGGAGGGCGAGACCCAGTACTTC. Its translation: CASRTRKHDREGETQYF. The chain has TRBV28 and TRBJ2-5; the D gene could be TRBD1 or TRBD2 (7 bases each). Trimming shortened V by 8 bases and J by 5 bases, and 27 bases separated the two germline ends. The germline V gene has CDR1 MDHEN and CDR2 SYDVKM. The CDR3 has 17 residues. Drawing the rest from reference TRBV28 and TRBJ2-5, the complete variable domain is DVKVTQSSRYLVKRTGEKVFLECVQDMDHENMFWYRQDPGLGLRLIYFSYDVKMKEKGDIPEGYSVSREKKERFSLILESASTNQTSMYLCASRTRKHDREGETQYFGPGTRLLVL.

This clonotype was detected only a few times. The rearrangement links TRBV11-2 to TRBJ2-1; weak D call: TRBD2 (6 bases). V was clipped by 3 bases and J by 6 bases, with 12 bases between them. Germline V CDR1 and CDR2: SGHAT, FQNNGV. The CDR3 runs 14 residues. The CDR3 here is CASSFIGGANEQFF. The DNA for the CDR3 is TGTGCCAGCAGCTTCATTGGAGGGGCCAATGAGCAGTTCTTC. Supplemented by reference TRBV11-2 and TRBJ2-1, the full variable domain reads EAGVAQSPRYKIIEKRQSVAFWCNPISGHATLYWYQQILGQGPKLLIQFQNNGVVDDSQLPKDRFSAERLKGVDSTLKIQPAKLEDSAVYLCASSFIGGANEQFFGPGTRLTVL.

The sample holds a few counts of this clonotype. The chain joins TRBV30 to TRBJ2-5, with 16 bases that match TRBD2. Germline V lookup: CDR1 GTSNPN, CDR2 SVGIG (reference sequence). The CDR3 totals 17 residues. With V trimmed by 3 bases and J by 5 bases, 9 bases remained unmatched. CDR3 loop: CAWREKGLAGGPETQYF. The CDR3, as DNA: TGTGCCTGGAGGGAAAAGGGACTAGCGGGGGGGCCGGAGACCCAGTACTTC.

This clonotype appeared many times. J is TRBJ2-3 and V is TRBV7-6, with D possibly TRBD2 on 6 matching bases. With 2 bases removed from V and 0 bases from J, the gap between germline ends came to 15 bases. The CDR3 extends over 17 amino acids. Germline V lookup: CDR1 SGHVS, CDR2 FNYEAQ. The DNA of the CDR3 is TGTGCCAGCAGCTTAATGTTGGCGGGAACTAGCACAGATACGCAGTATTTT. It encodes CASSLMLAGTSTDTQYF.

This clonotype appeared many times. The chain links TRBV7-9 to TRBJ1-6; the match to TRBD1 covers 7 bases. Germline loops: CDR1 SEHNR, CDR2 FQNEAQ (reference sequence). The CDR3 is made up of 16 amino acids. V dropped 5 bases and J dropped 0; count of bases not matched to a gene: 4. The CDR3 DNA is TGTGCCAGCAGCACTCGGGACAGCTCCTATAATTCACCCCTCCACTTT. Amino acids: CASSTRDSSYNSPLHF. The complete variable domain, with remaining parts taken from reference TRBV7-9 and TRBJ1-6, reads DTGVSQNPRHKITKRGQNVTFRCDPISEHNRLYWYRQTLGQGPEFLTYFQNEAQLEKSRLLSDRFSAERPKGSFSTLEIQRTEQGDSAMYLCASSTRDSSYNSPLHFGNGTRLTVT.

The chain combines TRBV19 with TRBJ2-7, with D perhaps matching TRBD1 or TRBD2 (5 bases each). Looked up from germline, CDR1 is LNHDA and CDR2 is SQIVND (reference sequence). The V gene lost 3 bases and the J gene lost 3 bases, with 18 bases spanning the gap. The CDR3 has 16 amino acids. CDR3 sequence reads: CASSMGLGTGLYEQYF. The CDR3, as DNA: TGTGCCAGTAGTATGGGTTTGGGGACCGGCCTCTACGAGCAGTACTTC.

This clonotype was counted many times. This chain joins TRBV6-2 or TRBV6-3 and TRBJ2-7; 10 positions match TRBD1. J was trimmed by 3 bases and V by 10 bases; bases with no gene match: 3. This CDR3 is built from 12 residues. Germline CDR1 reads MNHEY; CDR2 reads SVGEGT. The CDR3 region is CATGQGDYEQYF. In DNA, the CDR3 is TGTGCCACCGGACAGGGGGACTACGAGCAGTACTTC.